The 28 T cell receptor beta chains in this list originate from one sample, sequenced in a study of blood T cell repertoires in COVID-19. Produced via immunoSEQ multiplex PCR; TCRdb's table is partial and in-frame only. The sample includes about 390,000 clones, about 87% of them seen just once. The specimen sequenced was PBMCs or T cells enriched from blood (not recorded which). These receptors were taken from a woman between 50 and 59 years old who had recovered from COVID-19.

The chain is built from TRBV25-1 and TRBJ1-2; D ambiguous. CDR1 and CDR2 from the germline V gene are MGHDK and SYGVNS. This CDR3 has 14 amino acids. Trimming shortened V by 6 bases and J by 2 bases, and 13 bases separated the two germline ends. Written as DNA, the CDR3 is TGTGCCAGCAGCAGTGAAGCGGAGAACTATGGCTACACCTTC. Residues: CASSSEAENYGYTF.

J is TRBJ1-1 and V is TRBV23-1; 8 bases are shared with TRBD1. TRBV23-1 is an ORF, and what it does is uncertain. The CDR3 sequence is 20 residues long. Trimming removed 6 bases from V and 6 bases from J; junction bases left unmatched: 27. CDR3 sequence: CASSLDRARGPNRGGAEAFF. CDR3 in DNA: TGCGCCAGCAGCCTTGATCGGGCCAGGGGGCCAAATCGGGGTGGCGCTGAAGCTTTCTTT.

J is TRBJ2-2 and V is TRBV7-8; no clear D. This CDR3 contains 12 residues. V was shortened by 5 bases and J by 11 bases, with 12 bases between the two germline ends. CDR1 is SGHVS, CDR2 FQNEAQ, per germline. CDR3 DNA: TGTGCCAGCAGCCTATGGCCGAAAGAGCTGTTTTTT. Its translation is CASSLWPKELFF.

This chain connects TRBV4-1 to TRBJ2-3, with TRBD1 identical over 10 bases. The trim removed 1 base at V and 3 bases at J, leaving 13 bases unmatched. Germline CDR1 MGHRA, CDR2 YSYEKL. The CDR3 spans 19 residues. This CDR3 reads CASSQVELFGTGDTDTQYF. The CDR3 DNA reads TGCGCCAGCAGCCAAGTAGAATTATTCGGGACAGGGGATACAGATACGCAGTATTTT.

The rearrangement joins TRBV18 to TRBJ2-3, with D possibly matching TRBD1 (6 bases). This CDR3 region has 14 residues. V lost 10 bases and J lost 1, with 15 bases in between. The germline CDR1 and CDR2 sequences are KGHSH and LQKENI. In DNA form, the CDR3 reads TGTGCCACCTCTCCGGCAGGGGGCACAGATACGCAGTATTTT. Translation: CATSPAGGTDTQYF.

The chain uses TRBV29-1 and TRBJ1-4; 7 nucleotides line up with TRBD1. Germline V gene lookup returns CDR1 SQVTM and CDR2 ANQGSEA. The CDR3 length is 19 residues. J lost 8 bases, V lost 7 bases, and 28 bases had no gene match. The CDR3 sequence is CSAIRPGTAYEGTGEKLFF. CDR3 bases: TGCAGCGCTATACGCCCCGGGACAGCCTACGAGGGAACGGGCGAAAAACTGTTTTTT.

V is TRBV5-1 and J is TRBJ2-3; maybe TRBD1 (6 bases). The CDR3 is 13 residues long. Trimming removed 6 bases from V and 6 bases from J, with 14 bases in between. Germline V gene sequence: CDR1 SGHRS, CDR2 YFSETQ. CDR3 bases: TGCGCCAGCACCAGAAGGGGGACCGATACGCAGTATTTT. Amino acids: CASTRRGTDTQYF.

This rearrangement joins TRBV4-1 to TRBJ2-1; TRBD2 matches at 10 bases. V trimming: 2 bases; J trimming: 6 bases; junction bases outside the gene matches: 4. CDR3 length: 15 residues. Germline-derived CDR1 and CDR2 are MGHRA and YSYEKL. The CDR3 sequence is CASSQLSGGANEQFF. The CDR3 nucleotides read TGCGCCAGCAGCCAACTCAGCGGGGGGGCCAATGAGCAGTTCTTC.

V gene TRBV25-1 combines with J gene TRBJ1-6, with D maybe TRBD1 (5 bases). Germline V gene sequence: CDR1 MGHDK, CDR2 SYGVNS. Trimming left V 4 bases short and J 10 bases short, with 14 bases between. The CDR3 has 14 amino acids. The CDR3 loop is CASSVPGRGSPLHF. In DNA form, the CDR3 reads TGTGCCAGCAGTGTCCCAGGGAGGGGATCACCCCTCCACTTT. Based on the CDR3 plus reference TRBV25-1 and TRBJ1-6, the full variable domain is EADIYQTPRYLVIGTGKKITLECSQTMGHDKMYWYQQDPGMELHLIHYSYGVNSTEKGDLSSESTVSRIRTEHFPLTLESARPSHTSQYLCASSVPGRGSPLHFGNGTRLTVT.

The genes are TRBV27 and TRBJ1-1; the D gene is possibly TRBD1 (6 bases). Germline-derived CDR1 and CDR2 are MNHEY and SMNVEV (reference sequence). The germline V and J ends were trimmed by 0 bases and 2 bases, with 16 bases remaining between them. This CDR3 region has 17 residues. The CDR3 DNA sequence: TGTGCCAGCAGTTTATCCGCCTTTCTCAGGGGAAACACTGAAGCTTTCTTT. The encoded protein is CASSLSAFLRGNTEAFF.

In its sample, this clone was seen a few times. The chain employs TRBV28 and TRBJ1-5; perhaps TRBD1 as D (5 bases). Trimming removed 8 bases from V and 1 base from J, with 18 bases in between. CDR1 and CDR2 from the germline V gene are MDHEN and SYDVKM. The CDR3 runs to 16 residues. The chain's CDR3 is CASGRRTSASNQPQHF. In DNA, the CDR3 is TGTGCCAGCGGCCGAAGGACATCCGCCAGCAATCAGCCCCAGCATTTT. Full variable domain (rest looked up from reference TRBV28 and TRBJ1-5): DVKVTQSSRYLVKRTGEKVFLECVQDMDHENMFWYRQDPGLGLRLIYFSYDVKMKEKGDIPEGYSVSREKKERFSLILESASTNQTSMYLCASGRRTSASNQPQHFGDGTRLSIL.

This rearrangement joins TRBV2 to TRBJ1-3, with 7 bases identical to TRBD1. The CDR3 sequence is 15 residues long. V lost 6 bases to trimming and J lost 3 bases; unmatched junction nucleotides: 8. Germline CDR1 is SNHLY and CDR2 is FYNNEI. CDR3: CASSYSGTDGNTIYF. The DNA of the CDR3 is TGTGCCAGCAGCTATTCCGGGACAGATGGAAACACCATATATTTT.

The rearrangement links TRBV6-2 or TRBV6-3 to TRBJ1-5; 8 bases fit TRBD1. The CDR3 is 15 amino acids. The germline V gene has CDR1 MNHEY and CDR2 SVGEGT. The J segment lost 4 bases and the V segment lost 5 bases, leaving 7 bases of the junction unmatched. This CDR3 is CASSPGTGPNQPQHF. The DNA of the CDR3 is TGTGCCAGCAGTCCAGGGACAGGTCCTAATCAGCCCCAGCATTTT.

This chain joins TRBV6-5 and TRBJ1-2; D might be TRBD1 (5 bases). The CDR3 is 11 residues long. The germline V gene has CDR1 MNHEY and CDR2 SVGAGI. Trimming removed 9 bases at V and 2 bases at J, with 7 bases between. The CDR3 protein is CASAGNYGYTF. The DNA for the CDR3 is TGTGCCAGTGCAGGGAACTATGGCTACACCTTC.

This sequence joins TRBV14 and TRBJ1-3, with unresolved D. This CDR3 has 14 residues. Germline-derived CDR1 and CDR2 are SGHDN and FVKESK. V was cut by 1 base and J by 8 bases, with 12 bases left in between. Written as DNA, the CDR3 is TGTGCCAGCAGCCAAGGCGTCCACGGGGACACCATATATTTT. Translated: CASSQGVHGDTIYF.

V gene TRBV7-2 combines with J gene TRBJ2-3; D is unresolved. V was trimmed by 1 base and J by 5 bases, leaving 13 bases between them. Looked up from germline, CDR1 is SGHTA and CDR2 is FQGNSA. This CDR3 has 15 residues. The CDR3: CASSLEFARIDTQYF. CDR3 DNA: TGTGCCAGCAGCTTAGAGTTCGCGAGGATAGATACGCAGTATTTT.

J is TRBJ2-3 and V is TRBV4-1; the match to TRBD2 covers 14 bases. With 4 bases clipped from V and 1 base from J, the junction kept 7 bases outside the gene matches. This CDR3 region has 18 residues. Germline V lookup: CDR1 MGHRA, CDR2 YSYEKL. Here the CDR3 DNA reads TGCGCCAGCAGCCGGCGACTAGCGGGGGGGGATCGCACAGATACGCAGTATTTT. Translating it yields CASSRRLAGGDRTDTQYF.

The J gene is TRBJ2-1, the V gene TRBV7-3; D is possibly TRBD1 (7 bases). This CDR3 has 13 amino acids. Deletions cut 5 bases from V and 9 bases from J, with 14 bases between. CDR1 SGHTA and CDR2 FQGTGA come from the germline V gene. This chain's CDR3 is CASSLIQGGEQFF. CDR3 in DNA: TGTGCCAGCAGCCTCATTCAGGGGGGTGAGCAGTTCTTC. Full variable domain (remainder filled in from reference TRBV7-3 and TRBJ2-1): GAGVSQTPSNKVTEKGKYVELRCDPISGHTALYWYRQSLGQGPEFLIYFQGTGAADDSGLPNDRFFAVRPEGSVSTLKIQRTERGDSAVYLCASSLIQGGEQFFGPGTRLTVL.

The chain employs TRBV30 and TRBJ1-1, with D uncertain. This CDR3 comprises 13 residues. V was trimmed by 0 bases and J by 4 bases, leaving 9 bases between them. The germline V gene encodes CDR1 GTSNPN and CDR2 SVGIG (reference sequence). The CDR3 loop reads CAWSVGGSTEAFF. DNA for the CDR3: TGTGCCTGGAGTGTAGGAGGATCCACTGAAGCTTTCTTT.

This clone was seen once. The CDR3 loop is CASSSRGFYEQYF. The CDR3 DNA reads as TGTGCCAGCAGCTCCAGGGGATTCTACGAGCAGTACTTC. V usage is TRBV11-2 and J usage is TRBJ2-7, with D maybe TRBD1 (6 bases). The CDR3 has 13 amino acids. Deletions cut 4 bases from V and 3 bases from J, with 10 bases between. CDR1 and CDR2 (germline): SGHAT, FQNNGV.

CDR3 in DNA: TGTGCCAGCAGTTACGGATTAACTGGGGAGGGTGGCTACACCTTC. This sequence encodes CASSYGLTGEGGYTF. V is TRBV6-5 and J is TRBJ1-2; D is uncertain. V was trimmed by 2 bases and J by 7 bases, leaving 17 bases between them. Germline CDR1 MNHEY, CDR2 SVGAGI. CDR3 size: 15 residues.

The chain employs TRBV4-1 and TRBJ1-4; TRBD1 is a possible D gene (6 bases). The V gene lost 6 bases and the J gene lost 7 bases, with 21 bases spanning the gap. Germline V lookup: CDR1 MGHRA, CDR2 YSYEKL. The CDR3 is 16 amino acids. This CDR3 is CASSWWEGEAFEKLFF. In DNA, the CDR3 is TGCGCCAGCAGTTGGTGGGAGGGGGAGGCCTTTGAAAAACTGTTTTTT.

The chain uses TRBV18 and TRBJ2-2; 12 bases match TRBD2. Unmatched junction bases numbered 6, after V lost 3 bases and J lost 1 base. The CDR3 spans 18 residues. Germline V CDR1 and CDR2: KGHSH, LQKENI. The CDR3 region has the DNA TGTGCCAGCTCACCGCTTGCGGGACTAGCGGGGAACACCGGGGAGCTGTTTTTT. Protein product: CASSPLAGLAGNTGELFF.

This clone showed up just a few times. CDR3 DNA sequence: TGTGCCAGCAGCTTGGTGGGACAGGGCACAGATACGCAGTATTTT. This sequence encodes CASSLVGQGTDTQYF. J is TRBJ2-3 and V is TRBV5-6, with 8 nucleotides matching TRBD1. The germline V gene has CDR1 SGHDT and CDR2 YYEEEE. V was pared by 0 bases and J by 1 base, with 1 base of the junction left unmatched. The CDR3 contains 15 residues.

The count of this clone is one. The genes are TRBV5-1 and TRBJ1-1; 10 nucleotides line up with TRBD1. J lost 5 bases, V lost 4 bases, and 5 bases had no gene match. Germline CDR1 SGHRS, CDR2 YFSETQ. This CDR3 has 14 amino acids. The CDR3 nucleotides are TGCGCCAGCAGCACGGGACAGGGGTGGACTGAAGCTTTCTTT. Protein sequence: CASSTGQGWTEAFF.

The gene calls are TRBV5-6 and TRBJ1-2, with 9 bases lining up with TRBD1. The V segment lost 4 bases and the J segment 5 bases; nucleotides outside the gene matches: 9. Germline V gene data show CDR1 as SGHDT and CDR2 as YYEEEE. The CDR3 consists of 15 residues. In DNA, the CDR3 is TGTGCCAGCAGCGAACAGGGGGCGGGAGTATATGGCTACACCTTC. Encoded protein: CASSEQGAGVYGYTF. The full variable domain, rest sourced from reference TRBV5-6 and TRBJ1-2, is DAGVTQSPTHLIKTRGQQVTLRCSPKSGHDTVSWYQQALGQGPQFIFQYYEEEERQRGNFPDRFSGHQFPNYSSELNVNALLLGDSALYLCASSEQGAGVYGYTFGSGTRLTVV.

V usage is TRBV19 and J usage is TRBJ1-5; 8 bases match TRBD1. Germline-derived CDR1 and CDR2 are LNHDA and SQIVND (reference sequence). This CDR3 has 16 residues. V lost 6 bases, J lost 2 bases, and 9 bases stayed unmatched. CDR3 nucleotide sequence: TGTGCCAGTAGAGACAGGGGTAGGTTCGGCAATCAGCCCCAGCATTTT. Protein product: CASRDRGRFGNQPQHF.

The chain couples TRBV4-3 to TRBJ1-2; tentatively, D is TRBD1 (5 bases). This CDR3 has 13 amino acids. CDR1 LGHNA and CDR2 YSLEER come from the germline V gene. Trimming cost V 1 base and J 3 bases, with 6 bases left between them. CDR3 DNA sequence: TGCGCCAGCAGCCAAGCCAGGGACTATGGCTACACCTTC. Translated: CASSQARDYGYTF.